The rows below give T cell receptor beta chains drawn from one sample of a study of shared clonotypes between healthy human individuals. The repertoire was sequenced with immunoSEQ multiplex PCR; TCRdb's copy has only in-frame clones and lacks some. Of roughly 640,000 clones listed, around 97% were seen once; the top ten hold about 0.06%. Sequenced input: naive CD4+ T cells sorted from blood. These receptors originate from a woman younger than 45 in good health. CDR3s include the opening cysteine and the closing phenylalanine or tryptophan. D genes are given only for firm matches. Clone size, where shown, is once, few, many, or a class for clones that have expanded.

J gene | D gene | V gene | clone size | CDR3 DNA | CDR3 protein
TRBJ2-3 | TRBD2 | TRBV28 | - | TGTGCCAGCAGTTCTGCTAGCGGGAGGACCACAGATACGCAGTATTTT | CASSSASGRTTDTQYF
TRBJ2-2 | - | TRBV5-5 | - | TGTGCCAGCAGCTTGCTGGATCTGAACACCGGGGAGCTGTTTTTT | CASSLLDLNTGELFF
TRBJ1-5 | TRBD1 | TRBV18 | - | TGTGCCAGCTCACAAGGGACAGGGTTTCAGCCCCAGCATTTT | CASSQGTGFQPQHF
TRBJ2-1 | TRBD1 | TRBV5-4 | - | TGTGCCAGCAGCTTGATCCCGGGACAGGGGGCCAATGAGCAGTTCTTC | CASSLIPGQGANEQFF
TRBJ2-3 | - | TRBV10-1 | - | TGCGCCAGCAGTGAGTCGATAGGCACAGATACGCAGTATTTT | CASSESIGTDTQYF
TRBJ2-1 | - | TRBV19 | - | TGTGCCAGAGCCCCCTCGGACGGCCCAAGCTCCTACAATGAGCAGTTCTTC | CARAPSDGPSSYNEQFF
TRBJ1-2 | - | TRBV15 | - | TGTGCCACCAGCAGAGAGCAGGGGTATGGCTACACCTTC | CATSREQGYGYTF
TRBJ2-7 | TRBD1 | TRBV4-1 | - | TGCGCCAGCAGCGGAGCAGGGGGTCCGTACGAGCAGTACTTC | CASSGAGGPYEQYF
TRBJ2-1 | - | TRBV9 | - | TGTGCCAGCAGCGTAGGTCGCTATGCCTACAATGAGCAGTTCTTC | CASSVGRYAYNEQFF
TRBJ2-1 | - | TRBV18 | - | TGTGCCAGCTCGCCGACCTTGAGCTCCTACAATGAGCAGTTCTTC | CASSPTLSSYNEQFF
TRBJ1-5 | - | TRBV5-5 | - | TGTGCCAGCAGCATCGTGACCGTGGGCAGGGCCAATCAGCCCCAGCATTTT | CASSIVTVGRANQPQHF
TRBJ2-1 | TRBD2 | TRBV19 | - | TGTGCCAGTAGTATTAGCGGGAGCTACAATGAGCAGTTCTTC | CASSISGSYNEQFF
TRBJ2-1 | TRBD2 | TRBV30 | - | TGTGCCTGGAGTGTAATTGTTGCGGGAGGGCCCCCTAGGATTCCCAATGAGCAGTTCTTC | CAWSVIVAGGPPRIPNEQFF
TRBJ2-7 | - | TRBV7-9 | few | TGTGCCAGCAGCTTAGTAGGGCAGTACGAGCAGTACTTC | CASSLVGQYEQYF
TRBJ2-7 | - | TRBV28 | - | TGTGCCAGCAGCAATTCGGGACGGACCTACGAGCAGTACTTC | CASSNSGRTYEQYF
TRBJ1-4 | - | TRBV19 | - | TGTGCCAGTAGTTACTTCGGCGAAAAACTGTTTTTT | CASSYFGEKLFF
TRBJ2-3 | TRBD2 | TRBV18 | - | TGTGCCAGCTCACCACCGCTAGCGGGAGGTACAGATACGCAGTATTTT | CASSPPLAGGTDTQYF
TRBJ2-7 | - | TRBV28 | - | TGTGCCAGCAGCTCCCCCGGTCGCGAGCAGTACTTC | CASSSPGREQYF
TRBJ2-2 | TRBD2 | TRBV4-1 | - | TGCGCCAGCAGAAGGCTAGCGGGAAACACCGGGGAGCTGTTTTTT | CASRRLAGNTGELFF
TRBJ2-1 | TRBD2 | TRBV20-1 | - | TGCAGCCGGGGGGGCTACAATGAGCAGTTCTTC | CSRGGYNEQFF
TRBJ1-2 | TRBD1 | TRBV6-5 | - | TGTGCCAGCAGTCAGGCCGGGACAGGGGTCACTGGCTACACCTTC | CASSQAGTGVTGYTF
TRBJ2-7 | - | TRBV6-5 | - | TGTGCCAGCAGTTACTCTGGTATCTTTACCTACGAGCAGTACTTC | CASSYSGIFTYEQYF
TRBJ1-3 | - | TRBV28 | - | TGTGCCAGCAATAATCGTCCAGGGGTGCATGGAAACACCATATATTTT | CASNNRPGVHGNTIYF
TRBJ1-1 | TRBD1 | TRBV2 | - | TGTGCCAGCACCATGGGAGGGGGCGCACCGGACACTGAAGCTTTCTTT | CASTMGGGAPDTEAFF
TRBJ1-2 | TRBD1 | TRBV5-1 | - | TGCGCCAGCAGCTCGCAGGACAGGGAATCCTATGGCTACACCTTC | CASSSQDRESYGYTF
TRBJ1-6 | - | TRBV28 | - | TGTGCCAGCAGTTTAAACATGAATTCACCCCTCCACTTT | CASSLNMNSPLHF
TRBJ2-7 | TRBD2 | TRBV5-1 | - | TGCGCCAGCAGCCCCAGGACTAGCGGAGCCTACGAGCAGTACTTC | CASSPRTSGAYEQYF